The 24 T cell receptor beta chains given below trace back to one sample, sequenced in a study of T cells in Graves' hyperthyroidism and ophthalmopathy. Authors of the study amplified TCR beta CDR3 regions from RNA transcripts. During a first-round RT-PCR of the TCR CDR3, the HTBI primer set was used. TCRdb ran MiXCR on the multiplex PCR reads and lists one entry per CDR3 protein. The repertoire has around 690,000 distinct CDR3 sequences, 17% of them found once; the top ten carry around 15%. Sequenced input: blood. All receptors derive from a man in his fifties with Graves' hyperthyroidism.

In its sample, this clonotype was seen many times. The rearrangement links TRBV2 to TRBJ2-7; the D gene could be TRBD1 or TRBD2 (5 bases each). The length of the CDR3 is 14 residues. CDR1 and CDR2 (germline): SNHLY, FYNNEI. The V and J ends lost 2 bases and 5 bases respectively, with 13 bases between them. The CDR3 loop is CASSEWDRKHEQYF. Here the CDR3 DNA reads TGTGCCAGCAGTGAATGGGACCGAAAACACGAGCAGTACTTC. The full variable domain, rest sourced from reference TRBV2 and TRBJ2-7, is EPEVTQTPSHQVTQMGQEVILRCVPISNHLYFYWYRQILGQKVEFLVSFYNNEISEKSEIFDDQFSVERPDGSNFTLKIRSTKLEDSAMYFCASSEWDRKHEQYFGPGTRLTVT.

This clonotype was found many times. The rearrangement links TRBV20-1 to TRBJ2-3; TRBD2 aligns across 11 bases. V lost 3 bases, J lost 1 base, and 0 bases stayed unmatched. The CDR3 is made up of 14 amino acids. Germline loops: CDR1 DFQATT, CDR2 SNEGSKA (reference sequence). The CDR3 bases are TGCAGTGCTAGGGGACTAGCGGGCACAGATACGCAGTATTTT. It translates to CSARGLAGTDTQYF.

This chain links TRBV5-1 with TRBJ2-3, with 12 bases aligning to TRBD2. The CDR3 is made up of 15 amino acids. CDR1 SGHRS and CDR2 YFSETQ come from the germline V gene. V dropped 6 bases and J dropped 4; count of bases not matched to a gene: 6. The CDR3 nucleotides read TGCGCCAGCAAAGGACTAGCGGGACTGTCAGATACGCAGTATTTT. Its translation: CASKGLAGLSDTQYF.

In its sample, this clonotype was seen many times. The chain employs TRBV7-2 and TRBJ1-5, with no clear D. The CDR3 is 14 amino acids. The germline V and J ends were trimmed by 7 bases and 5 bases, with 15 bases remaining between them. Germline V gene sequence: CDR1 SGHTA, CDR2 FQGNSA. CDR3 sequence reads: CASIPSSLDQPQHF. For the CDR3, the DNA is TGTGCCAGCATCCCGTCCAGTTTGGATCAGCCCCAGCATTTT.

CDR3 in DNA: TGTGCCAGCAGTGAGGGGACTGCAAGCTCTGGAAACACCATATATTTT. Amino acid sequence: CASSEGTASSGNTIYF. This sequence joins TRBV6-1 and TRBJ1-3; D perhaps matches TRBD1 (5 bases). Between the trimmed V and J ends, which lost 3 bases and 0 bases, there was a span of 12 bases. The CDR3 consists of 16 residues. Germline CDR1 MNHNS, CDR2 SASEGT.

The CDR3 sequence is CSARNRRAGNTIYF. In DNA form, the CDR3 reads TGCAGTGCTAGAAACAGGAGAGCTGGAAACACCATATATTTT. This rearrangement joins TRBV20-1 to TRBJ1-3; possible D gene TRBD1, 5 bases. Germline CDR1 is DFQATT and CDR2 is SNEGSKA (reference sequence). This CDR3 region has 14 residues. V was shortened by 2 bases and J by 2 bases, with 10 bases between the two germline ends.

This clonotype was seen many times. This chain joins TRBV6-2 or TRBV6-3 and TRBJ2-3, with 14 bases identical to TRBD2. The CDR3 totals 20 residues. CDR1 and CDR2 from the germline V gene are MNHEY and SVGEGT. After removal of 3 bases from V and 3 bases from J, the junction contained 14 bases not matched to a gene. CDR3: CASSYLRLAGGPGLTDTQYF. CDR3 DNA: TGTGCCAGCAGTTATCTTCGACTAGCGGGAGGGCCAGGACTGACAGATACGCAGTATTTT.

This clonotype appeared a few times. Given a much more abundant clone one base away, this may be a read error. This chain links TRBV11-1 with TRBJ2-7, with TRBD1 matching 7 bases. This CDR3 is built from 15 residues. CDR1 and CDR2 (germline): SGHAT, FQDESV (reference sequence). The CDR3: CASSASGTVVYVQYF. CDR3 DNA sequence: TGTGCCAGCAGCGCCTCCGGGACAGTGGTTTACGTGCAGTACTTC.

This clonotype was detected ten times or more. This chain connects TRBV6-5 to TRBJ2-1; 12 nucleotides line up with TRBD2. Germline values: CDR1 MNHEY, CDR2 SVGAGI. Trimming cost V 5 bases and J 5 bases; bases outside gene matches: 7. The CDR3 has 16 residues. The CDR3 region is CASSPSTSGRHNEQFF. The CDR3 bases are TGTGCCAGCAGTCCATCGACTAGCGGGAGACACAATGAGCAGTTCTTC.

This clonotype was detected ten times or more. The chain carries TRBV12-3 or TRBV12-4 and TRBJ1-1; 10 bases map to TRBD1. The CDR3 sequence is 15 residues long. V was pared by 3 bases and J by 3 bases, with 4 bases of the junction left unmatched. The CDR3 DNA is TGTGCCAGCAGTTTGGACAGGGGGAGATACACTGAAGCTTTCTTT. This codes for CASSLDRGRYTEAFF.

The chain uses TRBV6-1 and TRBJ2-2, with D perhaps matching TRBD2 (6 bases). The CDR3 has 16 residues. V lost 6 bases and J 2 bases, leaving 16 bases between the germline ends. CDR1 and CDR2 (germline): MNHNS, SASEGT. The CDR3: CASRGLRSLNTGELFF. CDR3 DNA: TGTGCCAGCAGGGGACTTAGGAGCCTTAACACCGGGGAGCTGTTTTTT.

The CDR3 region has the DNA TGTGCCAGCCACCCAAGGACAGGGAACTACGAGCAGTACTTC. Translating it yields CASHPRTGNYEQYF. The genes are TRBV28 and TRBJ2-7; 8 bases fit TRBD1. CDR3 length equals 14 residues. The junction had 9 bases not matched to a gene; V was cut back by 8 bases and J by 3 bases. Germline CDR1 is MDHEN and CDR2 is SYDVKM.

This clonotype has ten or more counts. V gene TRBV11-2 combines with J gene TRBJ2-3; no clear D gene. The ends were cut back, 1 base at V and 5 bases at J, with 13 bases in the middle. Germline V gene sequence: CDR1 SGHAT, CDR2 FQNNGV. The CDR3 sequence is 15 residues long. DNA of the CDR3: TGTGCCAGCAGCTTAGGCGTTGCCGCCATAGATACGCAGTATTTT. Encoded protein: CASSLGVAAIDTQYF.

Only a few counts were recorded for this clonotype. The chain is built from TRBV4-2 and TRBJ2-1, with TRBD2 matching over 11 bases. With 2 bases clipped from V and 5 bases from J, the junction kept 5 bases outside the gene matches. The V gene's germline CDR1 is LGHNA and CDR2 YNFKEQ. This CDR3 spans 16 amino acids. The CDR3 sequence: CASSQTWGLADNEQFF. CDR3 nucleotides: TGTGCCAGCAGCCAAACCTGGGGACTAGCGGACAATGAGCAGTTCTTC.

This clonotype was recorded once. Possible read error: a much larger clone is one base away. The chain combines TRBV7-9 with TRBJ2-1, with D unclear. Germline loops: CDR1 SEHNR, CDR2 FQNEAQ (reference sequence). The CDR3 sequence is 17 residues long. Deletions cut 8 bases from V and 9 bases from J, with 29 bases between. This CDR3 reads CASSAFPSTDLRGEQFF. In nucleotides, the CDR3 is TGTGCCAGCTCCGCATTCCCCTCAACGGACCTCAGAGGTGAGCAGTTCTTC.

This clonotype was recorded a few times. The gene calls are TRBV9 and TRBJ1-6; D is undetermined. V was trimmed by 0 bases and J by 7 bases, leaving 14 bases between them. The CDR3 is 16 amino acids. CDR1 is SGDLS and CDR2 is YYNGEE in the germline V gene. In DNA, the CDR3 is TGTGCCAGCAGCGTAGATTTAGAGGGAATGAATTCACCCCTCCACTTT. Its translation is CASSVDLEGMNSPLHF. Full variable domain (missing parts from reference TRBV9 and TRBJ1-6): DSGVTQTPKHLITATGQRVTLRCSPRSGDLSVYWYQQSLDQGLQFLIQYYNGEERAKGNILERFSAQQFPDLHSELNLSSLELGDSALYFCASSVDLEGMNSPLHFGNGTRLTVT.

The chain is built from TRBV2 and TRBJ2-7; 7 nucleotides line up with TRBD1. The CDR3 is 15 amino acids. The trim removed 6 bases at V and 4 bases at J, leaving 12 bases unmatched. Germline V lookup: CDR1 SNHLY, CDR2 FYNNEI. The CDR3 DNA reads as TGTGCCAGCAGCGATTACGGGACAGAAAAATACGAGCAGTACTTC. It codes for CASSDYGTEKYEQYF.

This clonotype was detected only a few times. This chain uses TRBV6-1 with TRBJ2-7, with 10 bases identical to TRBD2. Looked up from germline, CDR1 is MNHNS and CDR2 is SASEGT. The CDR3 runs 18 residues. Unmatched junction bases numbered 15, after V lost 0 bases and J lost 7 bases. The CDR3: CASSEALLGLAGVFEQYF. The CDR3, as DNA: TGTGCCAGCAGTGAAGCGCTTCTTGGGCTAGCGGGAGTTTTTGAGCAGTACTTC.

The genes are TRBV25-1 and TRBJ1-1; 8 bases align to TRBD1. V trimming: 2 bases; J trimming: 4 bases; junction bases outside the gene matches: 15. Germline V gene lookup returns CDR1 MGHDK and CDR2 SYGVNS. The CDR3 contains 18 residues. CDR3 loop: CASSEVRQGSLGGTEAFF. The CDR3 DNA follows: TGTGCCAGCAGTGAAGTTAGACAGGGGTCCCTCGGGGGCACTGAAGCTTTCTTT.

Written as DNA, the CDR3 is TGTGCCAGCAGTCGATGGACTAGCGGGAGTATCTATGAGCAGTTCTTC. The encoded protein is CASSRWTSGSIYEQFF. V usage is TRBV27 and J usage is TRBJ2-1, with TRBD2 matching over 13 bases. The CDR3 runs to 16 residues. J was trimmed by 8 bases and V by 5 bases; bases with no gene match: 9. CDR1 is MNHEY and CDR2 is SMNVEV in the germline V gene (reference sequence).

This clonotype was counted ten times or more. The J gene is TRBJ2-3, the V gene TRBV11-1, with 12 bases identical to TRBD2. The CDR3 spans 15 residues. The V gene end was trimmed by 5 bases and the J gene end by 6 bases; junction bases not matched to a gene: 6. Germline CDR1 and CDR2: SGHAT and FQDESV (reference sequence). The CDR3 DNA is TGTGCCAGCAGCCCCTGGACTAGCGGGAAGGATACGCAGTATTTT. This codes for CASSPWTSGKDTQYF.

The chain couples TRBV28 to TRBJ1-1, with D uncertain. The V gene lost 8 bases and the J gene lost 2 bases, with 12 bases spanning the gap. This CDR3 is built from 13 residues. Germline V lookup: CDR1 MDHEN, CDR2 SYDVKM. The CDR3, as DNA: TGTGCCAGCTTACCGCCTAGAAACACTGAAGCTTTCTTT. Encoded protein: CASLPPRNTEAFF.

This clonotype was observed at least ten times. This chain connects TRBV6-1 to TRBJ1-1; D is possibly TRBD1 (6 bases). This CDR3 has 15 residues. CDR1 is MNHNS, CDR2 SASEGT, per germline. V was clipped by 5 bases and J by 5 bases, with 18 bases between them. The CDR3 region is CASSTRQAGETEAFF. The CDR3 DNA reads as TGTGCCAGCAGTACCCGACAGGCCGGGGAAACTGAAGCTTTCTTT.

As concerns this clonotype: Relative to the germline gene, one junction end is altered; a read error may explain this. The chain joins TRBV15 to TRBJ2-7, with 8 bases aligning to TRBD2. The CDR3 contains 16 residues. Germline values: CDR1 LNHNV, CDR2 YYDKDF (reference sequence). CDR3 DNA: TGTGTCACCAGCAGAGCCGGGGGGGGTCAGAGCTACGAGCAGTACTTC. This gives the protein CVTSRAGGGQSYEQYF.